The 10 T cell receptor beta chains listed next were all sequenced from one sample in a study of OX40 agonist ivuxolimab in advanced cancers. This table comes from immunoSEQ multiplex PCR, and its TCRdb copy is limited to in-frame clones, with some not included. The table shows tens of thousands of clones, with 88% occurring only once. The material sequenced was CD4+ or CD8+ T cells sorted from blood, taken in a trial of the OX40 agonist ivuxolimab. These receptors originate from an adult with an advanced solid tumor such as melanoma, head and neck, liver or kidney cancer.

The V and J genes are TRBV27 and TRBJ2-7, with 11 bases matching TRBD2. Germline V lookup: CDR1 MNHEY, CDR2 SMNVEV (reference sequence). The V gene end was trimmed by 1 base and the J gene end by 7 bases; junction bases not matched to a gene: 9. CDR3 size: 16 residues. The CDR3 DNA is TGTGCCAGCAGTTTATTCGGTCTAGCGGGAGGTCAGGAGCAGTACTTC. Protein: CASSLFGLAGGQEQYF.

CDR3 region: CASSRVGTGYYEQYF. The CDR3 DNA follows: TGTGCCAGCTCACGCGTCGGCACCGGATACTACGAGCAGTACTTC. This chain joins TRBV18 and TRBJ2-7; D remains ambiguous. V lost 4 bases and J lost 3, with 16 bases in between. The CDR3 has 15 residues. CDR1 is KGHSH, CDR2 LQKENI, per germline.

J is TRBJ2-7 and V is TRBV25-1; D gene uncertain. Deletions cut 4 bases from V and 6 bases from J, with 7 bases between. The V gene's germline CDR1 is MGHDK and CDR2 SYGVNS. This CDR3 contains 11 residues. CDR3 sequence (DNA): TGTGCCAGCAGTGTAGGAAGCGAGCAGTACTTC. Encoded protein: CASSVGSEQYF.

The chain joins TRBV4-1 to TRBJ2-5; D is unresolved. The CDR3 is made up of 15 amino acids. Trimming took off 1 base at V and 1 base at J, with 10 bases between the two ends. CDR1 is MGHRA and CDR2 is YSYEKL in the germline V gene. In DNA form, the CDR3 reads TGCGCCAGCAGCCAAGTGGTCGGTTTCCAAGAGACCCAGTACTTC. As protein: CASSQVVGFQETQYF.

The chain is built from TRBV30 and TRBJ2-3; 7 nucleotides match TRBD2. Trimming cost V 5 bases and J 7 bases; bases outside gene matches: 6. Germline V gives CDR1 GTSNPN, CDR2 SVGIG (reference sequence). The CDR3 is 12 amino acids. CDR3 protein: CAWGAGANTQYF. The CDR3 nucleotides read TGTGCCTGGGGGGCGGGAGCGAATACGCAGTATTTT.

This clone has more than one count but fewer than ten. A far larger clone is off by one base, so a read error is likely. The J gene is TRBJ2-3, the V gene TRBV4-1, with 8 bases aligning to TRBD2. Germline CDR1 MGHRA, CDR2 YSYEKL. Trimming removed 0 bases from V and 0 bases from J; junction bases left unmatched: 5. CDR3 length equals 17 residues. The CDR3 nucleotides read TGCGCCAGCAGCCAAGACGGGGCTAGCGGGAGCACAGATACGCAGTATTTT. Translated: CASSQDGASGSTDTQYF.

V and J are TRBV28 and TRBJ1-3; no clear D. CDR3 length: 12 residues. CDR1 and CDR2 from the germline V gene are MDHEN and SYDVKM. V lost 5 bases and J 1 base, leaving 3 bases between the germline ends. CDR3 region: CASSGSGNTIYF. The CDR3 DNA reads TGTGCCAGCAGTGGTTCTGGAAACACCATATATTTT.

V gene TRBV13 combines with J gene TRBJ2-7, with D unresolved. Trimming stripped 5 bases from V and 2 bases from J, with 16 bases between. This CDR3 region has 15 residues. Germline CDR1 reads PRHDT; CDR2 reads FYEKMQ (reference sequence). DNA of the CDR3: TGTGCCAGCAGCGAGACCCCAGTTCAAACCTACGAGCAGTACTTC. It encodes CASSETPVQTYEQYF.

The chain combines TRBV4-1 with TRBJ1-2, with TRBD1 matching over 7 bases. The length of the CDR3 is 16 residues. Per the germline V gene, CDR1 is MGHRA and CDR2 is YSYEKL. V was pared by 2 bases and J by 0 bases, with 6 bases of the junction left unmatched. This chain's CDR3 is CASSQPKQGPNYGYTF. CDR3 DNA sequence: TGCGCCAGCAGCCAACCAAAACAGGGGCCTAACTATGGCTACACCTTC.

This clone appeared once. V is TRBV28 and J is TRBJ1-5; no clear D gene. The CDR3 contains 13 residues. The V gene lost 3 bases and the J gene lost 7 bases, with 10 bases spanning the gap. CDR1 and CDR2 from the germline V gene are MDHEN and SYDVKM. This CDR3 reads CASSLGKNQPQHF. As DNA, the CDR3 is TGTGCCAGCAGTTTGGGGAAAAACCAGCCCCAGCATTTT.